Following are 16 T cell receptor beta chains from one sample sequenced in a study of OX40 agonist ivuxolimab in advanced cancers. Clones were sequenced by immunoSEQ multiplex PCR, and TCRdb holds only the in-frame ones, with some missing. The sample includes about 51,000 clones, over 75% of them seen just once. Specimen: CD4+ or CD8+ T cells sorted from blood, collected in a trial of the OX40 agonist ivuxolimab. The source of these receptors is an adult with an advanced solid tumor such as melanoma, head and neck, liver or kidney cancer.

The rearrangement links TRBV4-2 to TRBJ2-7; the D is unclear. The V gene's germline CDR1 is LGHNA and CDR2 YNFKEQ. The CDR3 spans 12 residues. Deletions cut 0 bases from V and 2 bases from J, with 2 bases between. The CDR3 reads CASSQDAYEQYF. The CDR3 region has the DNA TGTGCCAGCAGCCAAGATGCCTACGAGCAGTACTTC.

The chain recombines TRBV7-6 with TRBJ1-5; D may be TRBD1 (6 bases). This CDR3 comprises 14 residues. V was trimmed by 1 base and J by 11 bases, leaving 15 bases between them. In germline, CDR1 is SGHVS, CDR2 FNYEAQ. Written as DNA, the CDR3 is TGTGCCAGCAGCTTAGAGACAGGCCCACGAGCCCAGCATTTT. Its protein product is CASSLETGPRAQHF.

The chain uses TRBV7-8 and TRBJ2-5; 7 nucleotides line up with TRBD1. This CDR3 region has 14 residues. The junction had 4 bases not matched to a gene; V was cut back by 4 bases and J by 2 bases. Germline lookup yields CDR1 SGHVS and CDR2 FQNEAQ. CDR3 nucleotide sequence: TGTGCCAGCAGCTCCCGGACAGGACAAGAGACCCAGTACTTC. This gives the protein CASSSRTGQETQYF.

The chain uses TRBV2 and TRBJ2-7; possibly TRBD2 for D (5 bases). Germline CDR1 and CDR2: SNHLY and FYNNEI. This CDR3 comprises 15 residues. Trimming shortened V by 8 bases and J by 2 bases, and 19 bases separated the two germline ends. The CDR3: CASVGVRGKPYEQYF. DNA for the CDR3: TGTGCCAGCGTTGGCGTCCGGGGAAAACCCTACGAGCAGTACTTC.

The chain links TRBV10-2 to TRBJ1-5, with 9 positions matching TRBD1. Germline values: CDR1 WSHSY, CDR2 SAAADI. The CDR3 extends over 13 amino acids. The ends lost 6 bases at V and 6 bases at J; junction bases unmatched: 3. The CDR3 sequence is CASSDRGTQPQHF. The CDR3 DNA follows: TGCGCCAGCAGCGACAGGGGGACTCAGCCCCAGCATTTT.

The J gene is TRBJ1-3, the V gene TRBV30; D gene ambiguous. CDR1 and CDR2 from the germline V gene are GTSNPN and SVGIG (reference sequence). The CDR3 consists of 14 residues. Trimming took off 1 base at V and 7 bases at J, with 14 bases between the two ends. DNA for the CDR3: TGTGCCTGGAGTGATCAGCCAACGGGGAACACCATATATTTT. Translation gives CAWSDQPTGNTIYF.

The chain employs TRBV9 and TRBJ2-3; 7 positions match TRBD2. V lost 3 bases and J lost 2; bases outside the gene matches: 9. Per the germline V gene, CDR1 is SGDLS and CDR2 is YYNGEE. The CDR3 sequence is 16 residues long. CDR3 region: CASSDARRGFTDTQYF. Written as DNA, the CDR3 is TGTGCCAGCAGCGATGCTCGGCGGGGGTTCACAGATACGCAGTATTTT. Variable domain in full (rest from reference TRBV9 and TRBJ2-3): DSGVTQTPKHLITATGQRVTLRCSPRSGDLSVYWYQQSLDQGLQFLIQYYNGEERAKGNILERFSAQQFPDLHSELNLSSLELGDSALYFCASSDARRGFTDTQYFGPGTRLTVL.

This rearrangement joins TRBV27 to TRBJ2-2; 7 positions agree with TRBD2. CDR3 length: 14 residues. The V and J ends lost 6 bases and 8 bases, in that order; junction bases with no gene match: 9. CDR1 and CDR2 from the germline V gene are MNHEY and SMNVEV (reference sequence). The DNA for the CDR3 is TGTGCCAGCAGGAGTGGCGGGAGCGGGGGGGAGCTGTTTTTT. This sequence encodes CASRSGGSGGELFF.

This clone was detected a few times. The CDR3 nucleotides are TGTGCCATCCGGACTAGCGGGAGGATGCCCTACAATGAGCAGTTCTTC. Protein sequence: CAIRTSGRMPYNEQFF. V and J are TRBV2 and TRBJ2-1; 14 nucleotides align to TRBD2. The CDR3 runs 16 residues. Trimming at V came to 10 bases and at J to 2 bases, leaving 7 bases not matched to a gene. From germline, CDR1 is SNHLY and CDR2 FYNNEI.

The rearrangement uses TRBV7-2 and TRBJ1-1; a weak D match, TRBD1 (5 bases). The V gene lost 2 bases and the J gene lost 1 base, with 14 bases spanning the gap. The CDR3 has 16 residues. Germline CDR1 and CDR2: SGHTA and FQGNSA. The CDR3 region has the DNA TGTGCCAGCAGCTTACTTTGGGGGAGGCAGAACACTGAAGCTTTCTTT. Translated, it gives CASSLLWGRQNTEAFF. The full variable domain, completed using reference TRBV7-2 and TRBJ1-1, is GAGVSQSPSNKVTEKGKDVELRCDPISGHTALYWYRQSLGQGLEFLIYFQGNSAPDKSGLPSDRFSAERTGGSVSTLTIQRTQQEDSAVYLCASSLLWGRQNTEAFFGQGTRLTVV.

V usage is TRBV2 and J usage is TRBJ2-3; TRBD1 agrees at 8 bases. CDR3 size: 16 residues. V lost 4 bases, J lost 2 bases, and 8 bases stayed unmatched. Germline values: CDR1 SNHLY, CDR2 FYNNEI. CDR3 region: CASSGGQGGNTDTQYF. CDR3 nucleotides: TGTGCCAGCAGTGGAGGACAGGGTGGCAACACAGATACGCAGTATTTT.

The chain links TRBV5-8 to TRBJ2-7; possibly TRBD1 for D (6 bases). Germline CDR1 SGHTS, CDR2 YDEGEE. The CDR3 has 16 residues. Trimming removed 0 bases at V and 5 bases at J, with 18 bases between. CDR3 DNA: TGTGCCAGCAGCTTGGCTAGGGGGTGGGGGCCCAACGAGCAGTACTTC. This gives the protein CASSLARGWGPNEQYF.

The rearrangement links TRBV5-1 to TRBJ1-4; D gene ambiguous. Germline loops: CDR1 SGHRS, CDR2 YFSETQ. The CDR3 covers 14 residues. Trimming stripped 2 bases from V and 0 bases from J, with 5 bases between. The CDR3 nucleotides are TGCGCCAGCAGCTTTGGGGCAACTAATGAAAAACTGTTTTTT. It yields the protein CASSFGATNEKLFF.

The chain uses TRBV5-4 and TRBJ2-7; D may be TRBD1 (6 bases). V dropped 4 bases and J dropped 7 bases, with 24 bases sitting between them. This CDR3 region has 16 residues. Germline-derived CDR1 and CDR2 are SGHNT and YYREEE (reference sequence). Here the CDR3 reads CASSPSYGQIDFEQYF. CDR3 DNA: TGTGCCAGCAGCCCGTCTTATGGACAGATTGATTTTGAGCAGTACTTC.

The gene calls are TRBV6-5 and TRBJ2-3, with 7 bases aligning to TRBD2. Germline trimming cut 6 bases from V and 6 bases from J; bases unmatched to any gene: 9. The CDR3 has 14 amino acids. In germline, CDR1 is MNHEY, CDR2 SVGAGI. This CDR3 is CASRAGPGGDTQYF. In nucleotides, the CDR3 is TGTGCCAGCAGAGCCGGGCCCGGGGGGGATACGCAGTATTTT.

The V and J genes are TRBV5-1 and TRBJ2-1; 7 bases align to TRBD2. CDR3 length: 13 residues. The V gene's germline CDR1 is SGHRS and CDR2 YFSETQ. With 6 bases clipped from V and 6 bases from J, the junction kept 6 bases outside the gene matches. CDR3 region: CASMAGAINEQFF. The CDR3 DNA follows: TGCGCCAGCATGGCGGGAGCCATCAATGAGCAGTTCTTC. Full variable domain (missing parts from reference TRBV5-1 and TRBJ2-1): KAGVTQTPRYLIKTRGQQVTLSCSPISGHRSVSWYQQTPGQGLQFLFEYFSETQRNKGNFPGRFSGRQFSNSRSEMNVSTLELGDSALYLCASMAGAINEQFFGPGTRLTVL.